These T cell receptor beta chains were read from a single sample in a study of blood T cell repertoires in COVID-19. Produced via immunoSEQ multiplex PCR; TCRdb's table is partial and in-frame only. The sample lists about 130,000 clones; 80% to 90% were seen once. The sample consisted of peripheral blood. These receptors all come from a man in his sixties with active or convalescent COVID-19. CDR3s include the opening cysteine and the closing phenylalanine or tryptophan. A D gene is named only where the DNA matches it firmly. Clone size is shown for a subset of rows, as once, few, many or a class of expanded clone.

j_call: TRBJ2-5
v_call: TRBV28
d_call: TRBD2
clone_size: NA
cdr3_nt: TGTGCCAGCAGTCTAGACCAGCGGGGGGGCGGAGAGACCCAGTACTTC
cdr3_aa: CASSLDQRGGGETQYF

j_call: TRBJ1-2
v_call: TRBV7-3
d_call: TRBD1
clone_size: NA
cdr3_nt: TGTGCCAGCAGCGAGACAGGGACCTATGGCTACACCTTC
cdr3_aa: CASSETGTYGYTF

j_call: TRBJ2-3
v_call: TRBV6-4
d_call: NA
clone_size: NA
cdr3_nt: TGTGCCAGCTCAGAGGGGGAACTAGATACGCAGTATTTT
cdr3_aa: CASSEGELDTQYF

j_call: TRBJ2-7
v_call: TRBV5-6
d_call: TRBD2
clone_size: NA
cdr3_nt: TGTGCCAGCAGCCAAGCGGGAGTAAACGAGCAGTACTTC
cdr3_aa: CASSQAGVNEQYF

j_call: TRBJ1-5
v_call: TRBV7-2
d_call: NA
clone_size: NA
cdr3_nt: TGTGCCAGCAGCTTAGTTCCGGGTCAGCCCCAGCATTTT
cdr3_aa: CASSLVPGQPQHF

j_call: TRBJ2-1
v_call: TRBV18
d_call: NA
clone_size: NA
cdr3_nt: TGTGCCAGCTCACCTACGATGAGGGATGAGCAGTTCTTC
cdr3_aa: CASSPTMRDEQFF

j_call: TRBJ1-4
v_call: TRBV27
d_call: NA
clone_size: NA
cdr3_nt: TGTGCCAGCAGTTTAATGAGGCAAGGGGGAACTAATGAAAAACTGTTTTTT
cdr3_aa: CASSLMRQGGTNEKLFF

j_call: TRBJ2-7
v_call: TRBV7-6
d_call: NA
clone_size: NA
cdr3_nt: TGTGCCAGCAGCTTAGTTTCGGCCGGGTACGAGCAGTACTTC
cdr3_aa: CASSLVSAGYEQYF

j_call: TRBJ1-2
v_call: TRBV30
d_call: NA
clone_size: NA
cdr3_nt: TGTGCCTGGGAGGGACAATCAGATGGCTACACCTTC
cdr3_aa: CAWEGQSDGYTF

j_call: TRBJ1-1
v_call: TRBV7-3
d_call: TRBD1
clone_size: NA
cdr3_nt: TGTGCCAGCAGCCCGGACAGGGCGACTGAAGCTTTCTTT
cdr3_aa: CASSPDRATEAFF

j_call: TRBJ1-4
v_call: TRBV7-2
d_call: NA
clone_size: NA
cdr3_nt: TGTGCCAGCAGAGGCTGGAGTAATGAAAAACTGTTTTTT
cdr3_aa: CASRGWSNEKLFF

j_call: TRBJ2-7
v_call: TRBV6-5
d_call: TRBD2
clone_size: NA
cdr3_nt: TGTGCCAGCCACGAATCCGGGACTAGCGACTACGAGCAGTACTTC
cdr3_aa: CASHESGTSDYEQYF

j_call: TRBJ2-5
v_call: TRBV10-3
d_call: TRBD1
clone_size: NA
cdr3_nt: TGTGCCATACGCTTCTCTAGACAGGGGAACAGGGTAGTAGGGGTCCAAGAGACCCAGTACTTC
cdr3_aa: CAIRFSRQGNRVVGVQETQYF

j_call: TRBJ2-1
v_call: TRBV29-1
d_call: NA
clone_size: NA
cdr3_nt: TGCAGCACCTTCGGGAGAATCAATGAGCAGTTCTTC
cdr3_aa: CSTFGRINEQFF

j_call: TRBJ1-3
v_call: TRBV30
d_call: NA
clone_size: NA
cdr3_nt: TGTGCAGCTCCTAAAGGGAGCTCTGGAAACACCATATATTTT
cdr3_aa: CAAPKGSSGNTIYF

j_call: TRBJ2-7
v_call: TRBV7-8
d_call: NA
clone_size: few
cdr3_nt: TGTGCCATCCTCATAGTCTCAGGGTCCTCCTACGAGCAGTACTTC
cdr3_aa: CAILIVSGSSYEQYF

j_call: TRBJ1-1
v_call: TRBV28
d_call: TRBD1
clone_size: NA
cdr3_nt: TGTGCCAGCAGGGCAGGGGGCGAAAACACTGAAGCTTTCTTT
cdr3_aa: CASRAGGENTEAFF

j_call: TRBJ2-7
v_call: TRBV5-8
d_call: NA
clone_size: NA
cdr3_nt: TGTGCCAGCAGCTTAGGCAGGGGACCCTACGAGCAGTACTTC
cdr3_aa: CASSLGRGPYEQYF

j_call: TRBJ1-5
v_call: TRBV28
d_call: TRBD1
clone_size: NA
cdr3_nt: TGTGCCAGCAGTTCGCAGGGGGAGGCCCAGCATTTT
cdr3_aa: CASSSQGEAQHF

j_call: TRBJ1-2
v_call: TRBV2
d_call: NA
clone_size: NA
cdr3_nt: TGTGCCAGCAGTGGAGACTCCTATGGCTACACCTTC
cdr3_aa: CASSGDSYGYTF

j_call: TRBJ2-1
v_call: TRBV24-1
d_call: TRBD2
clone_size: few
cdr3_nt: TGTGCCACCAAGGGAGCTAGCGGGGAACACAATGAGCAGTTCTTC
cdr3_aa: CATKGASGEHNEQFF

j_call: TRBJ2-3
v_call: TRBV9
d_call: NA
clone_size: once
cdr3_nt: TGTGCCAGCAGCGTAGAGAGGACAGATACGCAGTATTTT
cdr3_aa: CASSVERTDTQYF

j_call: TRBJ1-4
v_call: TRBV28
d_call: NA
clone_size: NA
cdr3_nt: TGTGCCAGCACCCCTATGGGACTAGGAAATGAAAAACTGTTTTTT
cdr3_aa: CASTPMGLGNEKLFF

j_call: TRBJ1-6
v_call: TRBV18
d_call: NA
clone_size: NA
cdr3_nt: TGTGCCAGCTCACCAAGCGGGAATTCACCCCTCCACTTT
cdr3_aa: CASSPSGNSPLHF

j_call: TRBJ2-1
v_call: TRBV5-1
d_call: NA
clone_size: NA
cdr3_nt: TGCGCCAGCAGCTTGTGGGGGGACGGTGAGCAGTTCTTC
cdr3_aa: CASSLWGDGEQFF

j_call: TRBJ2-7
v_call: TRBV5-1
d_call: NA
clone_size: once
cdr3_nt: TGCGCCAGCAGCTTGGCGGGGGTTAGCTCCTACGAGCAGTACTTC
cdr3_aa: CASSLAGVSSYEQYF

j_call: TRBJ2-3
v_call: TRBV24-1
d_call: NA
clone_size: NA
cdr3_nt: TGTGCCACCAGTGATCCAGGGGCTAGCACAGATACGCAGTATTTT
cdr3_aa: CATSDPGASTDTQYF

j_call: TRBJ1-1
v_call: TRBV6-1
d_call: NA
clone_size: NA
cdr3_nt: TGTGCCAGCAGTGAACCGAGTATGAACACTGAAGCTTTCTTT
cdr3_aa: CASSEPSMNTEAFF

j_call: TRBJ2-5
v_call: TRBV6-6
d_call: NA
clone_size: NA
cdr3_nt: TGTGCCAGCAGCCTGGGGGGAAGTGAGACCCAGTACTTC
cdr3_aa: CASSLGGSETQYF

j_call: TRBJ1-4
v_call: TRBV7-3
d_call: NA
clone_size: NA
cdr3_nt: TGTGCCAGCAGCTTCAACCAGGGGGAAAAACTGTTTTTT
cdr3_aa: CASSFNQGEKLFF

j_call: TRBJ2-5
v_call: TRBV28
d_call: NA
clone_size: NA
cdr3_nt: TGTGCCAGCAGTTCAGGAGGGCAGGGGGACGAGACCCAGTACTTC
cdr3_aa: CASSSGGQGDETQYF

j_call: TRBJ2-1
v_call: TRBV5-4
d_call: TRBD2
clone_size: NA
cdr3_nt: TGTGCCAGCAGCCTAGACCTGGGACTAGCGGGGGACAATGAGCAGTTCTTC
cdr3_aa: CASSLDLGLAGDNEQFF

j_call: TRBJ1-5
v_call: TRBV27
d_call: TRBD1
clone_size: NA
cdr3_nt: TGTGCCAGCAGTCCGACAGGGTACAGCAATCAGCCCCAGCATTTT
cdr3_aa: CASSPTGYSNQPQHF

j_call: TRBJ2-7
v_call: TRBV28
d_call: TRBD1
clone_size: once
cdr3_nt: TGTGCCAGCAGTTCGGTGGGCCCAGGGGGTAAGTTCGAGCAGTACTTC
cdr3_aa: CASSSVGPGGKFEQYF

j_call: TRBJ2-1
v_call: TRBV7-9
d_call: NA
clone_size: NA
cdr3_nt: TGTGCCAGCAGCTTATTTTGGGTAGCAAACAATGAGCAGTTCTTC
cdr3_aa: CASSLFWVANNEQFF

j_call: TRBJ2-7
v_call: TRBV6-2/TRBV6-3
d_call: TRBD2
clone_size: NA
cdr3_nt: TGTGCCAGCAGTTACCCGCCCCCTCCTAGCGGGCCAACCTACGAGCAGTACTTC
cdr3_aa: CASSYPPPPSGPTYEQYF

j_call: TRBJ2-5
v_call: TRBV28
d_call: NA
clone_size: NA
cdr3_nt: TGTGCCAGCAGGGTCGGGGGACAGTCGTGGGAGACCCAGTACTTC
cdr3_aa: CASRVGGQSWETQYF

j_call: TRBJ2-7
v_call: TRBV7-9
d_call: NA
clone_size: NA
cdr3_nt: TGTGCCAGCAGCCCCGGGTCGAACGAGCAGTACTTC
cdr3_aa: CASSPGSNEQYF